This T cell receptor (beta chain) was documented in a study of OX40 agonist ivuxolimab in advanced cancers. Context from the whole study: Ivuxolimab was a fully human IgG2 agonistic monoclonal antibody targeting the costimulatory receptor OX40 (CD134). Intravenous ivuxolimab was administered to patients every 2 weeks at six dose levels: 0.01, 0.1, 0.3, 1.5, 3 and 10 mg/kg. Of the approximately 53 patients in dose escalation, about 20 had hepatocellular carcinoma, about 15 had melanoma, 9 had renal cell carcinoma and 9 had head and neck cancer. In the dose-escalation cohort, roughly 82% of patients were male, and the mean age was roughly 56 years with a range of about 23 to 79. Prior anti-PD-1, anti-PD-L1 or anti-CTLA-4 therapy was permitted, and about two fifths of dose-escalation patients had received checkpoint inhibitors. Partial responses occurred in three dose-escalation patients, of whom one had hepatocellular carcinoma and two had cutaneous melanoma. The purpose of peripheral TCRbeta sequencing was to test whether ivuxolimab changed TCR sequence diversity and led to clonal T-cell expansion. The paper covers the monotherapy dose-escalation part of the phase I ivuxolimab trial, which included N ≈ 54 patients.

Results and caveats for the whole study, not just this receptor: On average, CD8+ T cells showed more expanded clones than CD4+ T cells after ivuxolimab. At doses of 0.1 to 3.0 mg/kg, clonal expansion of both CD4+ and CD8+ T cells in blood was seen between baseline and week 6. Low levels of normalized T-cell clonal expansion were also seen in some patients who did not respond. Antigen specificity was not determined for the clonally expanded peripheral T cells. In the 0.1-3.0 mg/kg groups, partial responders were among the patients with the lowest normalized peripheral clonal expansion, particularly in CD8+ T cells.

Note on this clone: The target of this receptor is not known. Per-base quality was not reported, and no clone a single base away is much larger than it.

CDR3 length: 15 amino acids, cysteine to phenylalanine. The CDR3 DNA has 45 bases and is translated from base 1. The germline V gene (reference sequence) supplies CDR1 MNHNY and CDR2 SVGAGI. V was cut back by 2 bases and J by 3 bases, leaving a gap of 14 bases between them. Patients with a history of autoimmune disease or receiving systemic immunosuppression were excluded from the trial. Peripheral blood for TCR sequencing was collected from all dose cohorts at baseline, on cycle 4 day 1, and on cycle 7 day 1. Samples were obtained from an open-label, multicenter, first-in-human phase I dose-escalation trial of ivuxolimab. Adults with locally advanced or metastatic head and neck squamous cell, hepatocellular, melanoma or renal cell carcinoma were enrolled in the trial. Before TCR sequencing, CD4+ and CD8+ T cells were separately sorted from peripheral blood. To sequence the TCRbeta CDR3 region, genomic DNA was isolated from the sorted cells. The immunoSEQ Assay was used to sequence the TCRbeta CDR3 regions. Imported from immuneACCESS, the table was reduced by TCRdb to in-frame sequences with V and J called. These copies leave out some clones; in studies compared against another copy, an unresolved V gene accounts for under half, and the cause of the remainder is not known. For this sample there are tens of thousands of clones; approximately 90% appear just once. The ten largest clones capture over 15% of the sample.

The sequence joins TRBV6-6 to TRBJ2-7; TRBD2 is perhaps the D gene, given 5 matching bases. This clonotype originated in an adult with an advanced solid tumor such as melanoma, head and neck, liver or kidney cancer. The sequencing used CD4+ or CD8+ T cells sorted from blood, collected in a trial of the OX40 agonist ivuxolimab. CDR3 loop: CASSYEGGPLYEQYF. The sequence in DNA is TGTGCCAGCAGTTACGAAGGCGGGCCCCTCTACGAGCAGTACTTC.